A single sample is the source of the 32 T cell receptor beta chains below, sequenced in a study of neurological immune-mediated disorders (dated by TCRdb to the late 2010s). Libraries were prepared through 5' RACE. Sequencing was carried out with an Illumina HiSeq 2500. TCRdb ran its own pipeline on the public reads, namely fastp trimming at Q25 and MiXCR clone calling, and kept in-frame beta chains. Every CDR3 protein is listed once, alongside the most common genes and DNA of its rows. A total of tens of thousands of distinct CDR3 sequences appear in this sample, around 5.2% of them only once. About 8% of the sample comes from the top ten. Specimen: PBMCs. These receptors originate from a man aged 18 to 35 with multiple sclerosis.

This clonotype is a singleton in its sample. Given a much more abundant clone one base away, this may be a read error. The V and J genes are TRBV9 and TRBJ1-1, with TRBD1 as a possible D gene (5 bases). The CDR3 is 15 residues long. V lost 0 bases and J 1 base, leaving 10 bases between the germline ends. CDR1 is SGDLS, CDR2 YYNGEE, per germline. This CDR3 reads CASSVGVGQNTEAFF. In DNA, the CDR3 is TGTGCCAGCAGCGTAGGGGTGGGGCAGAACACTGAAGCTTTCTTT.

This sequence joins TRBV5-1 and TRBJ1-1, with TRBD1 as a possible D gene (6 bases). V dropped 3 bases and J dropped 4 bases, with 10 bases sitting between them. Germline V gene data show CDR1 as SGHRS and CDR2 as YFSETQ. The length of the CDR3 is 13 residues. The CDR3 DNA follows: TGCGCCAGCAGCTCGGGAGGGGGCACTGAAGCTTTCTTT. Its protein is CASSSGGGTEAFF.

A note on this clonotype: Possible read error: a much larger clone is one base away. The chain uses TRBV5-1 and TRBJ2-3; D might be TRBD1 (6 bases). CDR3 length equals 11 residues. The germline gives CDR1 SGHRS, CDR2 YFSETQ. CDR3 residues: CASRLVGQQYF. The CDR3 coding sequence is TGCGCCAGCAGATTGGTGGGACAACAGTATTTT.

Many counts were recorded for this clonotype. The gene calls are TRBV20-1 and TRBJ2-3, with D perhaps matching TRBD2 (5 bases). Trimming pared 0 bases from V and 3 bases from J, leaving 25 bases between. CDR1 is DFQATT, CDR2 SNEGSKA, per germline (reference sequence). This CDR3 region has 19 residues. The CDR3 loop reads CSARDSGPRLRFRTDTQYF. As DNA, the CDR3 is TGCAGTGCTAGAGACTCGGGTCCGAGACTAAGGTTTAGGACAGATACGCAGTATTTT.

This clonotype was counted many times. For the CDR3, the DNA is TGTGCCAGCAGTTTTCTTAGCGGGGGGGCCACAGATACGCAGTATTTT. Translated, it gives CASSFLSGGATDTQYF. V and J are TRBV12-3 or TRBV12-4 and TRBJ2-3, with 11 bases that match TRBD2. This CDR3 is built from 16 residues. V dropped 3 bases and J dropped 2; count of bases not matched to a gene: 4.

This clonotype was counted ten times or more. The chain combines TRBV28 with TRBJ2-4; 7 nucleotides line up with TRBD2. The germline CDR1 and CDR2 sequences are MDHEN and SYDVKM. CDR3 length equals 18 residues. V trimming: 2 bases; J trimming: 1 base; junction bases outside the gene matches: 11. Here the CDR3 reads CASSLEGVAGEAKNIQYF. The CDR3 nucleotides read TGTGCCAGCAGTTTAGAAGGGGTTGCGGGGGAGGCCAAAAACATTCAGTACTTC.

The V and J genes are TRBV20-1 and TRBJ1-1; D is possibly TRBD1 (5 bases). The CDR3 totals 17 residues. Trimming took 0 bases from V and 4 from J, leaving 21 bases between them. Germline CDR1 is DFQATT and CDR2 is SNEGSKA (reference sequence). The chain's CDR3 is CSARDGGRQRVGTEAFF. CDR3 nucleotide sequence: TGCAGTGCTAGAGATGGCGGGAGACAGAGGGTCGGCACTGAAGCTTTCTTT.

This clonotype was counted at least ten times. CDR3 sequence reads: CASSSGETQYF. In nucleotides, the CDR3 is TGTGCCAGCAGTTCTGGGGAGACCCAGTACTTC. The chain joins TRBV12-3 or TRBV12-4 to TRBJ2-5, with D uncertain. The CDR3 totals 11 residues. Trimming cost V 4 bases and J 5 bases, with 5 bases left between them.

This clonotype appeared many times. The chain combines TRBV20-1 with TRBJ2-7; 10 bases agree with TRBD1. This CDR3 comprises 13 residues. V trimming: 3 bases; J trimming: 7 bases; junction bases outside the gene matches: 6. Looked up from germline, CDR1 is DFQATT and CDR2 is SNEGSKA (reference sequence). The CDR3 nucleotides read TGCAGTGCTAGGGGGACAGGGGAGAGGGAGCAGTACTTC. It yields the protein CSARGTGEREQYF.

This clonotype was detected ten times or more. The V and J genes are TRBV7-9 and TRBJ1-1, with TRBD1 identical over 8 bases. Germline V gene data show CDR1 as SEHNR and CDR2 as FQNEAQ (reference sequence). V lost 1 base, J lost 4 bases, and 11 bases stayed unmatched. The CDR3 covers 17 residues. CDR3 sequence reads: CASSLGQGANVSTEAFF. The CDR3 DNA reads TGTGCCAGCAGCTTAGGGCAGGGGGCGAACGTATCCACTGAAGCTTTCTTT. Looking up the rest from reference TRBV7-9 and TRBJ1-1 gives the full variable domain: DTGVSQNPRHKITKRGQNVTFRCDPISEHNRLYWYRQTLGQGPEFLTYFQNEAQLEKSRLLSDRFSAERPKGSFSTLEIQRTEQGDSAMYLCASSLGQGANVSTEAFFGQGTRLTVV.

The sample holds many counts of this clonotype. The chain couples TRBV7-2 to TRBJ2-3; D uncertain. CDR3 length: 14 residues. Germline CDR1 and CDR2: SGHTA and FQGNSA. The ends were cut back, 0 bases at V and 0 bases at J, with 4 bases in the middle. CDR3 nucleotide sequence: TGTGCCAGCAGCTTAGCGGGGAGCACAGATACGCAGTATTTT. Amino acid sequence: CASSLAGSTDTQYF.

Here the CDR3 DNA reads TGCAGTGCTGCATCCGGCCAGATTATCACAGATACGCAGTATTTT. Its protein is CSAASGQIITDTQYF. The V and J genes are TRBV20-1 and TRBJ2-3; D gene unclear. The ends were cut back, 5 bases at V and 2 bases at J, with 17 bases in the middle. CDR1 is DFQATT and CDR2 is SNEGSKA in the germline V gene (reference sequence). The CDR3 covers 15 residues.

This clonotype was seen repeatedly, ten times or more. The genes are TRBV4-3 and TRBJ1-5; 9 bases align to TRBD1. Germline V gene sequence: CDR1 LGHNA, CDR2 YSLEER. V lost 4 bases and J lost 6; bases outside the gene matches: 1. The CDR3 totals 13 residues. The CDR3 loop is CASSLDRGQPQHF. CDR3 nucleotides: TGCGCCAGCAGCCTGGACAGGGGTCAGCCCCAGCATTTT.

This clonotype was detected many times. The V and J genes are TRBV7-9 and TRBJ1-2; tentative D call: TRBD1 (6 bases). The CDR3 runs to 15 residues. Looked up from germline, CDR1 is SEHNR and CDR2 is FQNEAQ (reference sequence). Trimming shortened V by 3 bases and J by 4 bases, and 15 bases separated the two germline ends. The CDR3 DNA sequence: TGTGCCAGCAGCTTTGGGGGCGCGGAGATCTATGGCTACACCTTC. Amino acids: CASSFGGAEIYGYTF.

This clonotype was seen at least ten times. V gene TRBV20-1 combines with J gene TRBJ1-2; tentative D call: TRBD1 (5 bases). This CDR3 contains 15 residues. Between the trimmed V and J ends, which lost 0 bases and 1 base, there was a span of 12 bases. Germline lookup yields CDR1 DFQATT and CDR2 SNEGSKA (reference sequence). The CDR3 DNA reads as TGCAGTGCTAGAGATGGGCAGGGTAATAACTATGGCTACACCTTC. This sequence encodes CSARDGQGNNYGYTF.

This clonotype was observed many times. The CDR3 loop is CASGEHSGGTQYF. CDR3 coding DNA: TGTGCCAGCGGAGAACATAGCGGGGGTACGCAGTATTTT. J is TRBJ2-3 and V is TRBV12-3 or TRBV12-4, with 9 bases identical to TRBD2. The CDR3 is 13 amino acids. Unmatched junction bases numbered 8, after V lost 8 bases and J lost 8 bases.

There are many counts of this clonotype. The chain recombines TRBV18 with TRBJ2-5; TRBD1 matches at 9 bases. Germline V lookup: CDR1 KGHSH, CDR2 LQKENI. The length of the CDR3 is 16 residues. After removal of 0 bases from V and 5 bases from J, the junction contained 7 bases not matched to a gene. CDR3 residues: CASSPPIGTGRETQYF. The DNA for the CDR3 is TGTGCCAGCTCACCACCGATCGGGACAGGGAGGGAGACCCAGTACTTC.

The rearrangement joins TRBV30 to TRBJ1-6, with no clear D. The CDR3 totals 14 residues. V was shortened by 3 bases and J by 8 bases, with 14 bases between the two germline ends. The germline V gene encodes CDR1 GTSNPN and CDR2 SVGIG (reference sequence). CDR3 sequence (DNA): TGTGCCTGGAGCGCCCCGGGGTGGGATTCACCCCTCCACTTT. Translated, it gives CAWSAPGWDSPLHF. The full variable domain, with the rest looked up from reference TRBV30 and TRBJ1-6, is SQTIHQWPATLVQPVGSPLSLECTVEGTSNPNLYWYRQAAGRGLQLLFYSVGIGQISSEVPQNLSASRPQDRQFILSSKKLLLSDSGFYLCAWSAPGWDSPLHFGNGTRLTVT.

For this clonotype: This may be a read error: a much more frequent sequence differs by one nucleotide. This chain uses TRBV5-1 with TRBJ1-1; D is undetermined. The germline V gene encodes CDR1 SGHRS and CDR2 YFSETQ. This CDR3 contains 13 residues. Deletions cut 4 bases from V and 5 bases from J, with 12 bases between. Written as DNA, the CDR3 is TGCGCCAGCAGCCCGAAAAGGGAAACTGAAGCTTTCTTT. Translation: CASSPKRETEAFF.

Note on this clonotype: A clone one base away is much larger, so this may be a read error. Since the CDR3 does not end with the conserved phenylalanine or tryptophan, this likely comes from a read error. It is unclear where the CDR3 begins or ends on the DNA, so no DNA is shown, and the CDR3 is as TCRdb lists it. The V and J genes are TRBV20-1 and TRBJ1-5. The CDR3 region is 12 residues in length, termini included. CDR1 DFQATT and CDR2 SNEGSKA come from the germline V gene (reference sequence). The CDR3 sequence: CSAYYSNQPQNL.

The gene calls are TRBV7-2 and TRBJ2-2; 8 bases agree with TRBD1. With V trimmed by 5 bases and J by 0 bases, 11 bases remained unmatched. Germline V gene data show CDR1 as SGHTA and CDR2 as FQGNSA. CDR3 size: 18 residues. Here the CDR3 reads CASSLSPYRGANTGELFF. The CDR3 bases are TGTGCCAGCAGCCTTTCTCCGTACAGGGGGGCGAACACCGGGGAGCTGTTTTTT.

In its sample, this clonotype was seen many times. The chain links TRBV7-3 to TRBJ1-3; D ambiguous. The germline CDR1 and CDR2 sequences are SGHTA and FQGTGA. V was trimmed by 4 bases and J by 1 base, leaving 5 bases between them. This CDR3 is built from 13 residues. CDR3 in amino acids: CASSSGSGNTIYF. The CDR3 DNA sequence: TGTGCCAGCAGCTCGGGGTCTGGAAACACCATATATTTT.

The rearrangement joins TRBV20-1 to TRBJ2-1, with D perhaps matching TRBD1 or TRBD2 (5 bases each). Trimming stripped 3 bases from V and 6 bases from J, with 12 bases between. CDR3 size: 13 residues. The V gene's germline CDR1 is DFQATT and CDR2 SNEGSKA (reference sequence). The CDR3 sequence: CSASDPRGNEQFF. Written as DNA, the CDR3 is TGCAGTGCTAGCGACCCGAGGGGCAATGAGCAGTTCTTC.

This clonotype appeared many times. CDR3 DNA sequence: TGTGCCAGCAGCTTAAGGTCCAGGGCAAACGGGGAGCTGTTTTTT. It specifies CASSLRSRANGELFF. The chain joins TRBV7-2 to TRBJ2-2, with D perhaps TRBD1 (5 bases). Germline V lookup: CDR1 SGHTA, CDR2 FQGNSA. Trimming removed 2 bases at V and 7 bases at J, with 14 bases between. The CDR3 spans 15 residues. Full variable domain (missing parts from reference TRBV7-2 and TRBJ2-2): GAGVSQSPSNKVTEKGKDVELRCDPISGHTALYWYRQSLGQGLEFLIYFQGNSAPDKSGLPSDRFSAERTGGSVSTLTIQRTQQEDSAVYLCASSLRSRANGELFFGEGSRLTVL.

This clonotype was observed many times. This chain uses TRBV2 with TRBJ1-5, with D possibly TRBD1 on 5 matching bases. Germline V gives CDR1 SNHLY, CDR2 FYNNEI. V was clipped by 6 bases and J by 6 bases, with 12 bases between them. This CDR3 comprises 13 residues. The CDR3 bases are TGTGCCAGCAGGGAGAGGGGAGGTCAGCCCCAGCATTTT. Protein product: CASRERGGQPQHF.

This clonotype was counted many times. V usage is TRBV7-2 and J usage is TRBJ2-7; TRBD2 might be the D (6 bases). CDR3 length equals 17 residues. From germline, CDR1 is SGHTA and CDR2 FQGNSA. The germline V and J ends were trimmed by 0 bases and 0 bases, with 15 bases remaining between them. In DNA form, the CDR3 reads TGTGCCAGCAGCTTAGCGCCCCAGGGAGCGGGCTCCTACGAGCAGTACTTC. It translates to CASSLAPQGAGSYEQYF.

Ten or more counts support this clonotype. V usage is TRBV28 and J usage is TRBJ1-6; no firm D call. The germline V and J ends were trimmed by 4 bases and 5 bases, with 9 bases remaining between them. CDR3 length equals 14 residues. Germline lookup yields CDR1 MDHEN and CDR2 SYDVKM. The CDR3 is CASSSPHDNSPLHF. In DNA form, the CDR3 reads TGTGCCAGCAGTTCACCCCACGATAATTCACCCCTCCACTTT.

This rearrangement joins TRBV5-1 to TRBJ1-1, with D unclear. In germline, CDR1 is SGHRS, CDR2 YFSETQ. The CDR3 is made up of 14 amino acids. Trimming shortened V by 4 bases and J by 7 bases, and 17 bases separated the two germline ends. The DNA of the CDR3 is TGCGCCAGCAGCCCACAGTCAGAGGCCGTTGAAGCTTTCTTT. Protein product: CASSPQSEAVEAFF.

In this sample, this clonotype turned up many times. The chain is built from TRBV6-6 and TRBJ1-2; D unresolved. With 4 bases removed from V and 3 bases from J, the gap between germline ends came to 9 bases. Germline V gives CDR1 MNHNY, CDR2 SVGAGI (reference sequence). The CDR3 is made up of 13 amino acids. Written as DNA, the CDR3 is TGTGCCAGCAGTTCTGGGATGGACTATGGCTACACCTTC. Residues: CASSSGMDYGYTF.

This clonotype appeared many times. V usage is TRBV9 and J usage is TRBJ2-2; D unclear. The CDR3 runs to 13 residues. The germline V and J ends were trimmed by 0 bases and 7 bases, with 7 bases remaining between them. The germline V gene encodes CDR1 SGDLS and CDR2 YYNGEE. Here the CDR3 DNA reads TGTGCCAGCAGCGTAGATTGGCGCGGGGAGCTGTTTTTT. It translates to CASSVDWRGELFF.

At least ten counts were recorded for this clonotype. The DNA of the CDR3 is TGTGCCAGCAGTTACTCACCCCCGGGACTAGCGGGAGATACCGGGGAGCTGTTTTTT. It encodes CASSYSPPGLAGDTGELFF. The chain joins TRBV6-5 to TRBJ2-2, with 14 bases aligning to TRBD2. The germline gives CDR1 MNHEY, CDR2 SVGAGI. V lost 0 bases, J lost 5 bases, and 8 bases stayed unmatched. The CDR3 length is 19 residues.

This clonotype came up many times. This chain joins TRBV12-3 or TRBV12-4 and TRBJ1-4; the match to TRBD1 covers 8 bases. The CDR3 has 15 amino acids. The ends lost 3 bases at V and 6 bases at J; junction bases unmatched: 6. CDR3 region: CASSFLQGADEKLFF. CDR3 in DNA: TGTGCCAGCAGTTTTTTGCAGGGGGCGGATGAAAAACTGTTTTTT.